A single sample gave rise to the 3 T cell receptor beta chains below, sequenced in a study of T-cell reconstitution after alpha-beta-depleted transplantation in children. A library of TCRbeta sequences, prepared with unique molecular identifiers, was generated. TCRdb used MiXCR to reprocess the PCR reads, holding one entry per CDR3 protein. The sample lists a few hundred thousand distinct CDR3 sequences, 25% to 30% seen once, with about 35% in the top ten. Sequences were derived from PBMCs, sampled before TCRalphabeta/CD19-depleted stem cell transplant. The receptors here all came from a boy under three years old with Wiskott-Aldrich syndrome, due to receive a stem cell transplant.

The chain couples TRBV27 to TRBJ2-2; D perhaps matches TRBD2 (6 bases). V lost 8 bases and J 1 base, leaving 11 bases between the germline ends. CDR3 size: 14 residues. Germline V gene data show CDR1 as MNHEY and CDR2 as SMNVEV (reference sequence). The CDR3 is CASLRSGNTGELFF. As DNA, the CDR3 is TGTGCCAGCTTGCGTAGCGGGAACACCGGGGAGCTGTTTTTT.

This clonotype was counted between two and nine times. The genes are TRBV5-1 and TRBJ2-6; 7 bases are shared with TRBD1. CDR1 is SGHRS and CDR2 is YFSETQ in the germline V gene. The CDR3 contains 16 residues. V gave up 4 bases and J gave up 3 bases; unmatched junction bases: 7. The CDR3 protein is CASSPLDRVGANVLTF. CDR3 coding DNA: TGCGCCAGCAGCCCGCTAGACAGGGTTGGGGCCAACGTCCTGACTTTC.

The rearrangement links TRBV7-9 to TRBJ2-5; D gene unclear. Trimming shortened V by 5 bases and J by 0 bases, and 13 bases separated the two germline ends. CDR1 and CDR2 (germline): SEHNR, FQNEAQ (reference sequence). This CDR3 comprises 15 residues. DNA for the CDR3: TGTGCCAGCAGCCACGGGCGTATATACCAAGAGACCCAGTACTTC. Its protein product is CASSHGRIYQETQYF.